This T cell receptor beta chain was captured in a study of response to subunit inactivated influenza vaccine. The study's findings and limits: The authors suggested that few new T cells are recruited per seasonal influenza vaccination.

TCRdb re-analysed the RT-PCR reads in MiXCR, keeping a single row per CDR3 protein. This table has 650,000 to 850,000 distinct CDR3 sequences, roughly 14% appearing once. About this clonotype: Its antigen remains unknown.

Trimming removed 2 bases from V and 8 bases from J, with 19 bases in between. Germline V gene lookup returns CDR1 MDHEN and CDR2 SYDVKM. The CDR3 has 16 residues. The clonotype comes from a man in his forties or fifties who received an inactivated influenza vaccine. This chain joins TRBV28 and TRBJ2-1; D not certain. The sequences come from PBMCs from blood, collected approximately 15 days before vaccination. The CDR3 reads CASSLVGPLPGDEQFF. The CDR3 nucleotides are TGTGCCAGCAGTTTAGTCGGACCTCTCCCCGGCGATGAGCAGTTCTTC.